Included here is one T cell receptor beta chain sequence, with context. The antigen is unknown. Treatment defined: oral pan-JAK inhibitor, 5-10 mg twice daily. In alopecia areata patients, both lesional scalp punch biopsies and peripheral blood were collected. A FACSAria was used to sort CD4+ and CD8+ T cells. These cells came from PBMCs. Reverse transcribed after extraction, RNA yielded cDNA as the sequencing template. The assay was immunoSEQ multiplex PCR, and TCRdb's table has in-frame clones only and misses some. Of 90,000 to 120,000 clones listed, about 83% were seen once; the top ten hold under 25%. The source of the sample is a study of CD8+ T cells in alopecia areata. Broader study findings: TCR sharing was clearer in mice than between patients, perhaps partly owing to patient HLA diversity.

Looked up from germline, CDR1 is SNHLY and CDR2 is FYNNEI. The CDR3 totals 15 residues. Trimming stripped 0 bases from V and 5 bases from J, with 11 bases between. The J gene is TRBJ2-1, the V gene TRBV2, with TRBD1 as a possible D gene (5 bases). The sequenced sample was CD8+ T cells sorted from blood, obtained at week 24, from a patient treated with tofacitinib. This sequence originates from a human donor with alopecia areata. Here the CDR3 DNA reads TGTGCCAGCAGTGAAGCGCTTGGGGCAAACAATGAGCAGTTCTTC. It translates to CASSEALGANNEQFF.